The 18 T cell receptor beta chains given below trace back to one sample, sequenced in a study of T cells in Graves' hyperthyroidism and ophthalmopathy. What was amplified from RNA transcripts were TCR beta CDR3 regions. With the HTBI primer set, the TCR CDR3 went through a first round of RT-PCR. TCRdb passed the multiplex PCR reads through MiXCR, listing each CDR3 protein once. The data show about 540,000 distinct CDR3 sequences, with 40% to 55% seen just once and around 8% held by the top ten. The sequenced sample consisted of peripheral blood or thyroid tissue (not recorded which). The receptors were gathered from a woman aged 18-35 years with Graves' hyperthyroidism.

This clonotype occurred many times. J is TRBJ2-2 and V is TRBV12-3 or TRBV12-4; 7 bases fit TRBD1. V shed 7 bases and J 1 base; nucleotides not matched to a gene: 3. CDR3 length equals 14 residues. CDR3 residues: CASNRDRNTGELFF. Written as DNA, the CDR3 is TGTGCCAGCAACCGGGACAGGAACACCGGGGAGCTGTTTTTT.

V is TRBV3-1 and J is TRBJ2-2; D may be TRBD1 or TRBD2 (5 bases each). The CDR3 loop spans 14 amino acids. Looked up from germline, CDR1 is LGHDT and CDR2 is YNNKEL (reference sequence). The V end was cut by 4 bases, the J end by 5 bases, with 11 bases between. The chain's CDR3 is CASSRSEGTGELFF. CDR3 in DNA: TGTGCCAGCAGCCGGTCTGAGGGGACCGGGGAGCTGTTTTTT.

This clonotype was detected many times. The chain couples TRBV7-6 to TRBJ2-2; 8 bases fit TRBD2. Germline V gives CDR1 SGHVS, CDR2 FNYEAQ. CDR3 length equals 17 residues. V trimming: 0 bases; J trimming: 4 bases; junction bases outside the gene matches: 7. The CDR3 loop reads CASSLAPTGRATGELFF. The CDR3 DNA reads TGTGCCAGCAGCTTAGCGCCTACCGGGAGGGCCACCGGGGAGCTGTTTTTT.

The rearrangement links TRBV7-2 to TRBJ1-2; no reliable D call. Trimming removed 0 bases from V and 0 bases from J, with 5 bases in between. Germline V gives CDR1 SGHTA, CDR2 FQGNSA. The length of the CDR3 is 14 residues. The CDR3, as DNA: TGTGCCAGCAGCTTAGCGCATCCTAACTATGGCTACACCTTC. This encodes CASSLAHPNYGYTF.

This clonotype was seen at least ten times. V is TRBV11-2 and J is TRBJ1-2; tentatively, D is TRBD1 (6 bases). The ends were cut back, 4 bases at V and 5 bases at J, with 11 bases in the middle. Germline V lookup: CDR1 SGHAT, CDR2 FQNNGV. The CDR3 sequence is 13 residues long. CDR3 sequence: CASSSRDKYGYTF. CDR3 DNA sequence: TGTGCCAGCAGCTCCCGGGACAAGTATGGCTACACCTTC. Variable domain in full (rest from reference TRBV11-2 and TRBJ1-2): EAGVAQSPRYKIIEKRQSVAFWCNPISGHATLYWYQQILGQGPKLLIQFQNNGVVDDSQLPKDRFSAERLKGVDSTLKIQPAKLEDSAVYLCASSSRDKYGYTFGSGTRLTVV.

The CDR3 here is CSARGLLAGVGETEKLFF. The CDR3 nucleotides are TGCAGTGCTAGAGGTCTACTAGCGGGAGTGGGAGAGACCGAAAAACTGTTTTTT. This chain connects TRBV20-1 to TRBJ1-4; D uncertain. The CDR3 spans 18 residues. CDR1 DFQATT and CDR2 SNEGSKA come from the germline V gene (reference sequence). V gave up 1 base and J gave up 8 bases, with 26 bases separating them.

This clonotype was observed at least ten times. The chain has TRBV12-3 or TRBV12-4 and TRBJ1-1; D is unresolved. The CDR3 contains 13 residues. Trimming took 6 bases from V and 1 from J, leaving 9 bases between them. This CDR3 reads CASSPPGNTEAFF. The DNA of the CDR3 is TGTGCCAGCAGCCCTCCAGGGAACACTGAAGCTTTCTTT.

A single count supports this clonotype. This chain joins TRBV10-3 and TRBJ2-2, with D tentatively TRBD2 (6 bases). The V end was cut by 9 bases, the J end by 3 bases, with 20 bases between. The CDR3 consists of 16 residues. Germline V gene data show CDR1 as ENHRY and CDR2 as SYGVKD. The CDR3 DNA follows: TGTGCCATTCAATCGGGACTCTCAACGGACACCGGGGAGCTGTTTTTT. Protein product: CAIQSGLSTDTGELFF.

The sample holds a few counts of this clonotype. The V call is TRBV6-6, the J call TRBJ1-3; the match to TRBD1 covers 10 bases. Germline CDR1 MNHNY, CDR2 SVGAGI (reference sequence). V shed 6 bases and J 2 bases; nucleotides not matched to a gene: 4. This CDR3 region has 15 residues. CDR3: CASSRGTGAGNTIYF. The CDR3 region has the DNA TGTGCCAGCAGCCGAGGGACAGGGGCTGGAAACACCATATATTTT.

The rearrangement joins TRBV29-1 to TRBJ1-1, with D unclear. The CDR3 is made up of 14 amino acids. The germline CDR1 and CDR2 sequences are SQVTM and ANQGSEA. Trimming stripped 3 bases from V and 4 bases from J, with 15 bases between. CDR3 nucleotide sequence: TGCAGCGTTGACTTAGGCCAGGCTTCCACTGAAGCTTTCTTT. Translating it yields CSVDLGQASTEAFF. Drawing the rest from reference TRBV29-1 and TRBJ1-1, the complete variable domain is SAVISQKPSRDICQRGTSLTIQCQVDSQVTMMFWYRQQPGQSLTLIATANQGSEATYESGFVIDKFPISRPNLTFSTLTVSNMSPEDSSIYLCSVDLGQASTEAFFGQGTRLTVV.

This clonotype was observed many times. The rearrangement links TRBV5-1 to TRBJ2-6; 9 bases are a match to TRBD1. This CDR3 spans 16 amino acids. The trim removed 3 bases at V and 3 bases at J, leaving 4 bases unmatched. Looked up from germline, CDR1 is SGHRS and CDR2 is YFSETQ. The CDR3: CASSWGTGSGANVLTF. The CDR3 bases are TGCGCCAGCAGCTGGGGGACAGGGAGTGGGGCCAACGTCCTGACTTTC.

In this sample, this clonotype turned up many times. The chain uses TRBV7-6 and TRBJ1-5; no reliable D call. Germline-derived CDR1 and CDR2 are SGHVS and FNYEAQ. Trimming cost V 2 bases and J 3 bases, with 5 bases left between them. This CDR3 spans 13 amino acids. This CDR3 reads CASSLMYNQPQHF. The DNA of the CDR3 is TGTGCCAGCAGCTTAATGTACAATCAGCCCCAGCATTTT.

The sample holds many counts of this clonotype. V usage is TRBV7-8 and J usage is TRBJ2-7, with D perhaps given as TRBD1 or TRBD2 (5 bases each). There are 18 residues in the CDR3. CDR1 and CDR2 (germline): SGHVS, FQNEAQ. Trimming cost V 2 bases and J 3 bases, with 23 bases left between them. CDR3: CASSLRKLRDGFLYEQYF. The CDR3 nucleotides are TGTGCCAGCAGCTTAAGAAAGTTGAGGGACGGATTTCTCTACGAGCAGTACTTC.

This clonotype was seen more than once but under ten times. The chain is built from TRBV20-1 and TRBJ1-6, with 11 bases aligning to TRBD1. Per the germline V gene, CDR1 is DFQATT and CDR2 is SNEGSKA (reference sequence). With 3 bases clipped from V and 13 bases from J, the junction kept 11 bases outside the gene matches. The CDR3 consists of 15 residues. The CDR3 region is CSARGQGEIKEPLHF. CDR3 DNA: TGCAGTGCTAGGGGACAGGGGGAGATTAAGGAGCCCCTCCACTTT.

This clonotype occurred many times. CDR3 amino acids: CASSSGTSVRQETQYF. As DNA, the CDR3 is TGTGCCAGCAGCTCCGGGACTAGCGTAAGACAAGAGACCCAGTACTTC. The V gene is TRBV5-5, the J gene TRBJ2-5; 10 positions agree with TRBD2. The CDR3 is 16 residues long. V gave up 3 bases and J gave up 2 bases; unmatched junction bases: 7. The germline V gene encodes CDR1 SGHKS and CDR2 YYEKEE (reference sequence).

This clonotype has a count of ten or more. J is TRBJ1-2 and V is TRBV15; D is possibly TRBD1 (6 bases). The CDR3 loop spans 13 amino acids. Trimming took 0 bases from V and 12 from J, leaving 14 bases between them. Germline lookup yields CDR1 LNHNV and CDR2 YYDKDF (reference sequence). The CDR3 region has the DNA TGTGCCACCAGCAGAGATCCAGGGGCTGGAAACACCTTC. Encoded protein: CATSRDPGAGNTF. The entire variable domain, with the rest obtained from reference TRBV15 and TRBJ1-2, is as follows: DAMVIQNPRYQVTQFGKPVTLSCSQTLNHNVMYWYQQKSSQAPKLLFHYYDKDFNNEADTPDNFQSRRPNTSFCFLDIRSPGLGDTAMYLCATSRDPGAGNTFGSGTRLTVV.

This clonotype occurred many times. The CDR3 protein is CASSFLGRARKQETQYF. The CDR3 DNA reads TGTGCCAGCAGTTTCCTTGGGAGAGCGAGAAAACAAGAGACCCAGTACTTC. The chain joins TRBV12-3 or TRBV12-4 to TRBJ2-5, with a possible D match to TRBD2 (5 bases). This CDR3 has 17 amino acids. With 3 bases removed from V and 2 bases from J, the gap between germline ends came to 19 bases.

The chain joins TRBV7-6 to TRBJ2-7; either TRBD1 or TRBD2 may supply D (6 bases each). V lost 5 bases to trimming and J lost 3 bases, with 14 bases between them. Germline V gene sequence: CDR1 SGHVS, CDR2 FNYEAQ. This CDR3 region has 14 residues. CDR3: CASSRGDDDYEQYF. CDR3 bases: TGTGCCAGCAGCAGGGGGGACGATGACTACGAGCAGTACTTC.